The 26 T cell receptor beta chains listed next were all sequenced from one sample in a study of blood T cell repertoires in COVID-19. TCRdb keeps only in-frame clones here, not all; method: immunoSEQ multiplex PCR. The sample consists of about 210,000 clones, roughly 88% of them appearing once. Sequenced material: PBMCs or T cells enriched from blood (not recorded which). Receptor source: a man between 40 and 49 years old with acute COVID-19.

The rearrangement uses TRBV6-5 and TRBJ2-7, with 7 nucleotides matching TRBD2. CDR1 MNHEY and CDR2 SVGAGI come from the germline V gene. Trimming cost V 10 bases and J 4 bases; bases outside gene matches: 7. The CDR3 sequence is 12 residues long. The CDR3 reads CATWDYPYEQYF. The CDR3 region has the DNA TGTGCCACCTGGGACTATCCTTACGAGCAGTACTTC.

This clone appeared a single time. Mismatch with germline at one junction end may stem from a read error. The rearrangement links TRBV6-5 to TRBJ2-5; 9 bases are shared with TRBD1. Germline V gene data show CDR1 as MNHEY and CDR2 as SVGAGI. The CDR3 has 13 amino acids. The CDR3 region is CASSLGQGPSRDF. The DNA for the CDR3 is TGTGCCAGCAGCCTGGGACAGGGCCCATCTCGGGACTTC.

The J gene is TRBJ2-7, the V gene TRBV6-5, with 9 bases that match TRBD2. The V gene's germline CDR1 is MNHEY and CDR2 SVGAGI. The CDR3 totals 14 residues. V lost 8 bases, J lost 5 bases, and 10 bases stayed unmatched. CDR3 residues: CASFTGTSRNEQYF. The CDR3, as DNA: TGTGCCAGCTTTACCGGGACTAGCAGGAACGAGCAGTACTTC.

The chain couples TRBV7-9 to TRBJ2-1; D is perhaps TRBD1 (6 bases). V was trimmed by 5 bases and J by 9 bases, leaving 17 bases between them. The germline V gene has CDR1 SEHNR and CDR2 FQNEAQ (reference sequence). CDR3 length equals 14 residues. As DNA, the CDR3 is TGTGCCAGCAGCCCGAAGGCAGGGGTAGGTGAGCAGTTCTTC. Residues: CASSPKAGVGEQFF.

V usage is TRBV2 and J usage is TRBJ2-7; the match to TRBD1 covers 7 bases. After removal of 8 bases from V and 3 bases from J, the junction contained 10 bases not matched to a gene. CDR3 length: 14 residues. The germline V gene encodes CDR1 SNHLY and CDR2 FYNNEI. CDR3 region: CASAWTGTVYEQYF. CDR3 nucleotide sequence: TGTGCCAGCGCCTGGACAGGCACAGTCTACGAGCAGTACTTC.

The J gene is TRBJ2-1, the V gene TRBV6-5; D is perhaps TRBD2 (5 bases). Trimming took off 11 bases at V and 4 bases at J, with 18 bases between the two ends. CDR3 length: 14 residues. CDR1 MNHEY and CDR2 SVGAGI come from the germline V gene. The CDR3 DNA follows: TGTGCCGGATCACTAGATTCGGGATACAATGAGCAGTTCTTC. Its translation: CAGSLDSGYNEQFF.

Comments on this clone: One end of the junction fails to match germline, which may point to a read error. The chain employs TRBV20-1 and TRBJ2-7, with 8 positions matching TRBD2. CDR1 DFQATT and CDR2 SNEGSKA come from the germline V gene (reference sequence). CDR3 size: 11 residues. CDR3: CSAGREALFHF. In DNA, the CDR3 is TGCAGTGCTGGGCGGGAGGCCCTCTTCCACTTC.

This clone was counted between two and nine times. V and J are TRBV7-3 and TRBJ1-1; a possible D gene is TRBD1 (6 bases). The CDR3 is made up of 14 amino acids. Germline CDR1 reads SGHTA; CDR2 reads FQGTGA. V gave up 5 bases and J gave up 5 bases, with 15 bases separating them. The CDR3 reads CASSPTGGRTEAFF. The CDR3 bases are TGTGCCAGCAGCCCAACGGGGGGGCGGACTGAAGCTTTCTTT. The variable domain in full, completed from reference TRBV7-3 and TRBJ1-1, reads GAGVSQTPSNKVTEKGKYVELRCDPISGHTALYWYRQSLGQGPEFLIYFQGTGAADDSGLPNDRFFAVRPEGSVSTLKIQRTERGDSAVYLCASSPTGGRTEAFFGQGTRLTVV.

The CDR3, as DNA: TGCGCCAGCAGCATTGGCCGTCTCAATGAGCAGTTCTTC. Amino acids: CASSIGRLNEQFF. V is TRBV5-1 and J is TRBJ2-1; D ambiguous. This CDR3 is 13 amino acids long. V lost 4 bases to trimming and J lost 6 bases, with 11 bases between them. The germline V gene has CDR1 SGHRS and CDR2 YFSETQ. Using reference TRBV5-1 and TRBJ2-1 for the parts outside the CDR3, the full variable domain is KAGVTQTPRYLIKTRGQQVTLSCSPISGHRSVSWYQQTPGQGLQFLFEYFSETQRNKGNFPGRFSGRQFSNSRSEMNVSTLELGDSALYLCASSIGRLNEQFFGPGTRLTVL.

The gene calls are TRBV3-1 (or the pseudogene TRBV3-2) and TRBJ2-5, with D maybe TRBD1 (5 bases). The CDR3 length is 13 residues. V was pared by 4 bases and J by 4 bases, with 10 bases between. Germline CDR1 reads LGHDT; CDR2 reads YNNKEL (reference sequence). The CDR3 DNA reads as TGTGCCAGCAGCCGCGACAGCAGAGAGACCCAGTACTTC. It specifies CASSRDSRETQYF.

This clone has only one observation. This rearrangement joins TRBV6-5 to TRBJ2-3; D unclear. This CDR3 region has 13 residues. Trimming stripped 0 bases from V and 6 bases from J, with 7 bases between. Germline CDR1 is MNHEY and CDR2 is SVGAGI. The CDR3 nucleotides are TGTGCCAGCAGTTACTCCCGCCGGGATACGCAGTATTTT. The encoded protein is CASSYSRRDTQYF.

The chain couples TRBV3-1 (or the pseudogene TRBV3-2) to TRBJ1-1, with D perhaps TRBD1 (6 bases). CDR1 LGHDT and CDR2 YNNKEL come from the germline V gene (reference sequence). This CDR3 comprises 16 residues. Trimming cost V 4 bases and J 0 bases, with 15 bases left between them. The CDR3 is CASSPSGRGMNTEAFF. The CDR3, as DNA: TGTGCCAGCAGCCCCTCGGGAAGGGGGATGAACACTGAAGCTTTCTTT.

This CDR3 is CASSQIGSTGELFF. DNA for the CDR3: TGCGCCAGCAGCCAAATAGGGAGCACCGGGGAGCTGTTTTTT. This chain joins TRBV4-1 and TRBJ2-2; the D gene is possibly TRBD2 (5 bases). CDR1 and CDR2 from the germline V gene are MGHRA and YSYEKL. The CDR3 length is 14 residues. Trimming left V 2 bases short and J 4 bases short, with 8 bases between.

This clone was seen a single time. The sample holds other DNA sequences that translate to the same CDR3. This chain uses TRBV19 with TRBJ1-1; D remains unclear. V was trimmed by 3 bases and J by 0 bases, leaving 8 bases between them. Per the germline V gene, CDR1 is LNHDA and CDR2 is SQIVND (reference sequence). The CDR3 spans 14 residues. CDR3 residues: CASSIGTVNTEAFF. The CDR3 DNA sequence: TGTGCCAGTAGTATTGGTACGGTGAACACTGAAGCTTTCTTT.

The chain employs TRBV28 and TRBJ1-1; no clear D gene. This CDR3 contains 13 residues. Germline CDR1 and CDR2: MDHEN and SYDVKM. V lost 4 bases, J lost 5 bases, and 11 bases lay in between. Here the CDR3 DNA reads TGTGCCAGCAGTTCCCCGTGGAGTACTGAAGCTTTCTTT. It translates to CASSSPWSTEAFF.

V usage is TRBV2 and J usage is TRBJ1-5; TRBD1 might be the D (5 bases). V was clipped by 3 bases and J by 5 bases, with 11 bases between them. The CDR3 covers 14 residues. Germline V gene sequence: CDR1 SNHLY, CDR2 FYNNEI. CDR3 DNA sequence: TGTGCCAGCAGTGACCCTGACAGCCATCAGCCCCAGCATTTT. This encodes CASSDPDSHQPQHF.

J is TRBJ2-7 and V is TRBV4-2; TRBD2 matches 9 bases. V lost 0 bases to trimming and J lost 4 bases; unmatched junction nucleotides: 7. Germline-derived CDR1 and CDR2 are LGHNA and YNFKEQ. The CDR3 is 16 amino acids. The CDR3 sequence: CASSQDRTSGWYEQYF. The CDR3 DNA follows: TGTGCCAGCAGCCAAGATCGAACTAGCGGGTGGTACGAGCAGTACTTC.

The gene calls are TRBV19 and TRBJ2-3, with 7 bases identical to TRBD1. This CDR3 is 15 amino acids long. Unmatched junction bases numbered 7, after V lost 5 bases and J lost 2 bases. In germline, CDR1 is LNHDA, CDR2 SQIVND (reference sequence). The CDR3 is CASSVRGRVTDTQYF. CDR3 nucleotide sequence: TGTGCCAGTAGTGTTAGGGGGCGCGTCACAGATACGCAGTATTTT. Drawing the rest from reference TRBV19 and TRBJ2-3, the complete variable domain is DGGITQSPKYLFRKEGQNVTLSCEQNLNHDAMYWYRQDPGQGLRLIYYSQIVNDFQKGDIAEGYSVSREKKESFPLTVTSAQKNPTAFYLCASSVRGRVTDTQYFGPGTRLTVL.

The chain recombines TRBV2 with TRBJ1-2, with D perhaps matching TRBD1 (6 bases). CDR1 is SNHLY and CDR2 is FYNNEI in the germline V gene. CDR3 length: 15 amino acids. Trimming took 1 base from V and 8 from J, leaving 17 bases between them. The CDR3 loop reads CASSEGRWTAFGYTF. The CDR3 coding sequence is TGTGCCAGCAGTGAAGGCCGCTGGACAGCCTTCGGCTACACCTTC.

The V call is TRBV18, the J call TRBJ1-5; 11 positions agree with TRBD1. The V and J ends lost 6 bases and 6 bases, in that order; junction bases with no gene match: 7. CDR3 length: 15 amino acids. Germline assignment: CDR1 KGHSH and CDR2 LQKENI. The CDR3: CASSAGTGGIQPQHF. Written as DNA, the CDR3 is TGTGCCAGCTCGGCCGGGACAGGGGGGATTCAGCCCCAGCATTTT.

This chain uses TRBV28 with TRBJ2-1; 14 bases are shared with TRBD2. CDR3 length equals 17 residues. Per germline, CDR1 MDHEN and CDR2 SYDVKM. V trimming: 6 bases; J trimming: 5 bases; junction bases outside the gene matches: 9. CDR3 region: CASSRTSGRPKDNEQFF. For the CDR3, the DNA is TGTGCCAGCAGCCGGACTAGCGGGAGGCCAAAGGACAATGAGCAGTTCTTC.

The chain joins TRBV4-2 to TRBJ1-1, with D perhaps TRBD1 (5 bases). The germline V gene encodes CDR1 LGHNA and CDR2 YNFKEQ. V shed 0 bases and J shed 0 bases, with 14 bases lying between them. The CDR3 runs to 17 residues. For the CDR3, the DNA is TGTGCCAGCAGCCAAGAGCTCACAGGACCTATGAACACTGAAGCTTTCTTT. It codes for CASSQELTGPMNTEAFF.

The J gene is TRBJ2-7, the V gene TRBV10-1; maybe TRBD2 (6 bases). Trimming pared 6 bases from V and 6 bases from J, leaving 15 bases between. Looked up from germline, CDR1 is WNHNN and CDR2 is SYGVQD (reference sequence). This CDR3 is 13 amino acids long. The CDR3 nucleotides are TGCGCCAGCAGCATGACTAGGGATTCCGAGCAGTACTTC. Its translation: CASSMTRDSEQYF.

In this sample, this clone turned up once. The CDR3 loop reads CASRRQAGGYTF. The CDR3 DNA reads TGTGCCAGTCGTCGACAGGCGGGTGGCTACACCTTC. The chain couples TRBV19 to TRBJ1-2, with D perhaps TRBD1 (6 bases). This CDR3 contains 12 residues. Germline V CDR1 and CDR2: LNHDA, SQIVND (reference sequence). Between the trimmed V and J ends, which lost 8 bases and 7 bases, there was a span of 14 bases.

The chain has TRBV7-3 and TRBJ2-3; the match to TRBD2 covers 9 bases. The CDR3 extends over 16 amino acids. V lost 4 bases, J lost 4 bases, and 9 bases stayed unmatched. Germline assignment: CDR1 SGHTA and CDR2 FQGTGA. This CDR3 is CASSSGLAGGPDTQYF. Written as DNA, the CDR3 is TGTGCCAGCAGCTCGGGACTAGCTGGAGGGCCAGATACGCAGTATTTT. Based on the CDR3 plus reference TRBV7-3 and TRBJ2-3, the full variable domain is GAGVSQTPSNKVTEKGKYVELRCDPISGHTALYWYRQSLGQGPEFLIYFQGTGAADDSGLPNDRFFAVRPEGSVSTLKIQRTERGDSAVYLCASSSGLAGGPDTQYFGPGTRLTVL.

A single count supports this clone. The rearrangement uses TRBV10-3 and TRBJ2-7, with 10 bases lining up with TRBD2. Germline-derived CDR1 and CDR2 are ENHRY and SYGVKD. V shed 10 bases and J 2 bases; nucleotides not matched to a gene: 5. The CDR3 is made up of 13 amino acids. The CDR3 coding sequence is TGTGCCACCGGAGGACTAGCGGCCTACGAGCAGTACTTC. This gives the protein CATGGLAAYEQYF.